The T cell receptor (beta chain) described here comes from a study of glioma-infiltrating T cells after dendritic cell vaccination. Study background: Between about 2003 and 2013, patients got autologous tumor lysate-pulsed dendritic cell vaccines. Findings of the study overall: Higher TCR clonality did not directly relate to longer survival.

None of the glioblastoma patients had an isocitrate dehydrogenase mutation. Primers: 60 V beta forward and 13 J beta reverse. Produced via immunoSEQ multiplex PCR; TCRdb's table is partial and in-frame only. The sample includes tens of thousands of clones, almost 85% of them seen just once. Comment on this clone: Its antigen is as yet unknown.

Germline lookup yields CDR1 SGHAT and CDR2 FQNNGV. Trimming removed 5 bases from V and 4 bases from J, with 6 bases in between. The CDR3 runs 12 residues. The chain recombines TRBV11-2 with TRBJ1-3; D is ambiguous. The starting material was blood, obtained before dendritic cell vaccination. This sequence was found in a human donor with glioblastoma. CDR3 DNA: TGTGCCAGCAGCACTTGGGGAAACACCATATATTTT. Amino acids: CASSTWGNTIYF.